This is a list of T cell receptor beta chains from one sample in a study of T-cell memory formation after mild COVID-19. One entry per CDR3 protein results from TCRdb running MiXCR on the 5' RACE reads. The table lists 530,000 or so distinct CDR3 sequences, 17% of them singletons. Material for sequencing was PBMCs or a T cell subset sorted from them (not recorded which). All receptors come from an adult woman who had mild COVID-19 (a few samples of this study predate the infection). Cell type and time point are not known. The CDR3 runs from the conserved cysteine through the conserved F or W. Each record gives: V gene, CDR3 length, J gene, CDR3 protein.

>TRBV20-1|18|TRBJ2-2
CSARGTSGRALNTGELFF
>TRBV3-1|14|TRBJ2-7
CASSPPRLAYEQYF
>TRBV27|16|TRBJ2-1
CASSLYWASGSNEQFF
>TRBV12-3/TRBV12-4|11|TRBJ1-2
CASSNNYGYTF
>TRBV15|15|TRBJ2-5
CATSRDAGGPETQYF
>TRBV11-2|17|TRBJ2-1
CASSLWQVGSSYNEQFF
>TRBV11-2|19|TRBJ2-1
CASSSRRPSGGAVLHEQFF
>TRBV7-2|15|TRBJ1-6
CASSPSRDRNSPLHF
>TRBV6-6|15|TRBJ2-2
CASSPGTSNTGELFF
>TRBV5-1|15|TRBJ1-6
CASSPQGGGSSPLHF
>TRBV24-1|14|TRBJ2-3
CAPRRGSPPDTQYF
>TRBV7-9|13|TRBJ1-3
CASSWERGNTIYF
>TRBV10-3|16|TRBJ2-3
CAIGIGQAEGRDTQYF
>TRBV4-2|14|TRBJ1-6
CASSLGQENSPLHF
>TRBV4-1|15|TRBJ2-7
CASSPRGYLGYEQYF
>TRBV5-6|13|TRBJ2-7
CASSLTPSGEQYF
>TRBV7-8|14|TRBJ2-3
CASSEEGATDTQYF
>TRBV7-8|17|TRBJ2-3
CASSSYSGTALTDTQYF
>TRBV19|14|TRBJ2-3
CASSLYRATDTQYF
>TRBV6-2/TRBV6-3|14|TRBJ1-1
CASSAGARNTEAFF
>TRBV3-1|16|TRBJ2-1
CASSPESIAGRNEQFF
>TRBV6-5|12|TRBJ1-1
CASSPGISEAFF
>TRBV5-6|15|TRBJ2-5
CASSDILAGQETQYF
>TRBV5-1|16|TRBJ2-6
CASSFYERAGANVLTF
>TRBV4-2|13|TRBJ1-2
CASSREGLHGYTF
>TRBV27|13|TRBJ1-2
CASSLYRGDGYTF
>TRBV7-6|17|TRBJ2-7
CASSLAEVQDSSYEQYF
>TRBV7-2|14|TRBJ2-5
CASRSGGEQETQYF
>TRBV12-3/TRBV12-4|16|TRBJ2-3
CASRLLGGGRTDTQYF
>TRBV2|12|TRBJ2-3
CARVDHTDTQYF
>TRBV7-3|15|TRBJ2-2
CASSPGRGNTGELFF
>TRBV21-1|15|TRBJ2-3
CASSKGRVVPDTQYF
>TRBV10-3|14|TRBJ2-7
CAISETGGPYEQYF
>TRBV7-9|17|TRBJ2-7
CASSRPDVDRLLNEQYF
>TRBV4-1|15|TRBJ1-4
CASSQGRRTNEKLFF
>TRBV20-1|13|TRBJ1-1
CSADTYLEAEAFF
>TRBV18|13|TRBJ2-7
CASSGRGEGEQYF
>TRBV7-3|16|TRBJ2-1
CASSPMNAGAYNEQFF
>TRBV6-1|15|TRBJ1-3
CASSEASAGRNTIYF
>TRBV27|13|TRBJ2-3
CASRKLDSNTQYF
>TRBV12-3/TRBV12-4|11|TRBJ2-3
CASSLSDTQYF
>TRBV7-3|16|TRBJ2-3
CASSLLPGGSTDTQYF
>TRBV7-9|17|TRBJ1-2
CASSPVLQGPGDGGYTF
>TRBV5-6|13|TRBJ2-7
CASSWAEAYEQYF
>TRBV3-1|13|TRBJ2-5
CASSPDTQETQYF
>TRBV7-3|16|TRBJ2-1
CASSPTRDSSYNEQFF
>TRBV12-3/TRBV12-4|15|TRBJ1-2
CASSPPGQGVYGYTF